This entry concerns a single T cell receptor beta chain. No antigen is known for it. V was clipped by 1 base and J by 1 base, with 5 bases between them. Germline V CDR1 and CDR2: SNHLY, FYNNEI. This CDR3 spans 14 amino acids. The sample is drawn from a study of shared clonotypes between healthy human individuals. Looking at the study overall: Aged between 18 and 49, the donors were a couple of women and three men. The study used three CD4 naive, three CD4 memory, two CD8 naive and one CD8 memory plate per donor.

The study's findings and limits: Approximately 4.6% of naive CD4 clonotypes were common to four donors. Large sequencing depth failed to make sorted-subset sequencing complete, rarefaction showed.

TCRdb's copy holds only in-frame clones and misses some; the assay was immunoSEQ multiplex PCR. The table includes about 690,000 clones, 90% detected once. The chain is built from TRBV2 and TRBJ1-3; D call uncertain. The specimen sequenced was memory CD8+ T cells from PBMCs. Sample subset: CD45RO+ cells pooled with CCR7-negative TemRA cells. The receptor was derived from a man younger than 35 in good health. Some clones in this sample may be carry-over from other donors' samples. The CDR3 reads CASSEVGSGNTIYF. CDR3 nucleotides: TGTGCCAGCAGTGAAGTCGGGTCTGGAAACACCATATATTTT.